This T cell receptor (beta chain) was recovered during a study of beta chain features in type 1 diabetes. The V end lost 0 bases, the J end lost 10 bases, and 8 bases lay between the germline ends. CDR3 length: 12 residues. Germline assignment: CDR1 SGHTA and CDR2 FQGNSA. Every bit of the isolated RNA underwent reverse transcription, so sequencing read expressed TCRB transcripts. There were 3 million to 4 million reads on average in the naive, central memory and regulatory T cell samples. Sequencing was performed with immunoSEQ multiplex PCR; in TCRdb, only in-frame clones are kept and a portion is missing. The repertoire holds hundreds of thousands of clones, with roughly 17% as singletons. A single heparinised blood sample, averaging roughly 110 mL, was obtained per donor. To note about this clone: Its antigen is as yet unknown.

Broader study findings: VDJ junctions from patients with type 1 diabetes contained fewer insertions and more deletions. Naive, central memory and Treg TCRB repertoires appeared more alike in patients than in healthy donors.

The sequence was obtained from a woman aged 18-30 years in good health. Sequenced: naive CD4+ T cells from blood. V gene TRBV7-2 combines with J gene TRBJ2-3, with D tentatively TRBD1 or TRBD2 (5 bases each). The CDR3 spells CASSLAGVAQYF. As DNA, the CDR3 is TGTGCCAGCAGCTTAGCGGGGGTTGCGCAGTATTTT.